Sequencing of this T cell receptor beta chain was carried out in a study of blood T cells in healthy people across ages. General study points: A strong correlation between TCR beta diversity and naive T cell percentage was seen.

Note on this clonotype: What it binds is not known.

A second about 6 to 12 cycle PCR used barcoded and J-beta primers. TCRdb reprocessed the 5' RACE reads with MiXCR, giving one entry per CDR3 protein. This sample yields more than 700,000 distinct CDR3 sequences, of which around 45% are seen a single time; roughly 20% belongs to the top ten. The germline V gene has CDR1 SGHTA and CDR2 FQGNSA. This CDR3 has 15 amino acids. With 5 bases removed from V and 4 bases from J, the gap between germline ends came to 17 bases. Sequenced material: blood. This clonotype originated in an elderly man in good health. The chain has TRBV7-2 and TRBJ1-2; D is uncertain. CDR3 nucleotide sequence: TGTGCCAGCAGCCCCGCCAGGCCTTCGAGCTATGGCTACACCTTC. Translated, it gives CASSPARPSSYGYTF.